The 15 T cell receptor beta chains given below trace back to one sample, sequenced in a study of technical replicates of blood from a handful of donors. Sequenced by immunoSEQ multiplex PCR; TCRdb stores in-frame clones only, minus some. Among some 76,000 clones, 90% to 95% were seen once, and the ten largest hold 0.3% to 0.5%. Sequenced: T cells isolated from PBMCs. The receptors shown here come from a human donor in good health.

The chain combines TRBV30 with TRBJ1-2; D is possibly TRBD1 (6 bases). Germline V gene lookup returns CDR1 GTSNPN and CDR2 SVGIG (reference sequence). The CDR3 length is 14 residues. The V and J ends lost 8 bases and 1 base respectively, with 17 bases between them. CDR3 protein: CAQTTTGFNYGYTF. The CDR3 DNA is TGTGCCCAAACTACGACAGGATTTAACTATGGCTACACCTTC.

The chain joins TRBV6-5 to TRBJ1-1, with D unresolved. Trimming left V 4 bases short and J 6 bases short, with 18 bases between. The CDR3 is made up of 15 amino acids. Germline V gene sequence: CDR1 MNHEY, CDR2 SVGAGI. DNA of the CDR3: TGTGCCAGCAGTTCCGAGACTCTTACACGGGCTGAAGCTTTCTTT. It yields the protein CASSSETLTRAEAFF.

The chain has TRBV15 and TRBJ1-1; the match to TRBD1 covers 7 bases. The J segment lost 3 bases and the V segment lost 3 bases, leaving 1 base of the junction unmatched. The CDR3 length is 13 residues. Germline CDR1 reads LNHNV; CDR2 reads YYDKDF (reference sequence). CDR3 DNA sequence: TGTGCCACCAGCAGGCAGGGGGACACTGAAGCTTTCTTT. Amino acids: CATSRQGDTEAFF. The full variable domain, completed using reference TRBV15 and TRBJ1-1, is DAMVIQNPRYQVTQFGKPVTLSCSQTLNHNVMYWYQQKSSQAPKLLFHYYDKDFNNEADTPDNFQSRRPNTSFCFLDIRSPGLGDTAMYLCATSRQGDTEAFFGQGTRLTVV.

The chain carries TRBV30 and TRBJ2-7, with D tentatively TRBD2 (5 bases). With 3 bases removed from V and 2 bases from J, the gap between germline ends came to 11 bases. The CDR3 length is 13 residues. The germline gives CDR1 GTSNPN, CDR2 SVGIG (reference sequence). The CDR3 protein is CAWSGRETYEQYF. CDR3 DNA: TGTGCCTGGAGCGGAAGGGAGACCTACGAGCAGTACTTC.

This clone came up once. The chain couples TRBV6-4 to TRBJ1-1; TRBD1 agrees at 8 bases. The V segment lost 3 bases and the J segment 2 bases; nucleotides outside the gene matches: 2. Looked up from germline, CDR1 is MRHNA and CDR2 is SNTAGT. The CDR3 extends over 14 amino acids. The CDR3 DNA follows: TGTGCCAGCAGTGATCAGGGGGCAAACACTGAAGCTTTCTTT. Protein sequence: CASSDQGANTEAFF.

The chain carries TRBV2 and TRBJ2-7; 9 bases map to TRBD2. J gave up 0 bases and V 7 bases, and 4 bases lay outside the gene matches. The CDR3 has 14 amino acids. Germline V lookup: CDR1 SNHLY, CDR2 FYNNEI. Written as DNA, the CDR3 is TGTGCCAGCAAACTAGCGGGCCCCTCCTACGAGCAGTACTTC. It encodes CASKLAGPSYEQYF.

The V gene is TRBV19, the J gene TRBJ2-7; no firm D call. V gave up 4 bases and J gave up 6 bases, with 13 bases separating them. The CDR3 covers 13 residues. Looked up from germline, CDR1 is LNHDA and CDR2 is SQIVND (reference sequence). The CDR3 sequence is CASSSTTFGEQYF. The CDR3 coding sequence is TGTGCCAGTAGTAGCACTACCTTCGGCGAGCAGTACTTC.

This chain links TRBV2 with TRBJ1-1, with 8 nucleotides matching TRBD1. Per germline, CDR1 SNHLY and CDR2 FYNNEI. CDR3 length: 16 amino acids. Trimming cost V 4 bases and J 1 base; bases outside gene matches: 8. The CDR3 region has the DNA TGTGCCAGCAGTGCCGGGTGGGGGACAGGGAACACTGAAGCTTTCTTT. Translation gives CASSAGWGTGNTEAFF.

CDR3 loop: CASSHKRELYNEQFF. CDR3 nucleotide sequence: TGTGCCAGCAGCCACAAGCGGGAGCTCTACAATGAGCAGTTCTTC. The chain couples TRBV27 to TRBJ2-1; 8 bases are a match to TRBD2. Trimming cost V 6 bases and J 3 bases; bases outside gene matches: 7. The CDR3 spans 15 residues. Germline V CDR1 and CDR2: MNHEY, SMNVEV (reference sequence).

This clone occurred once. The CDR3 is CASIHLRLPYEQYF. CDR3 in DNA: TGTGCCAGCATCCACCTGAGGCTTCCCTACGAGCAGTACTTC. The chain combines TRBV11-2 with TRBJ2-7; D uncertain. The CDR3 is made up of 14 amino acids. The V and J ends lost 7 bases and 2 bases respectively, with 15 bases between them. Germline-derived CDR1 and CDR2 are SGHAT and FQNNGV.

This chain connects TRBV2 to TRBJ2-5, with D perhaps TRBD1 (5 bases). This CDR3 region has 14 residues. Germline lookup yields CDR1 SNHLY and CDR2 FYNNEI. The V gene lost 3 bases and the J gene lost 5 bases, with 13 bases spanning the gap. CDR3 sequence (DNA): TGTGCCAGCAGTGAGTCCTGGGGCGAGGAGACCCAGTACTTC. It is translated as CASSESWGEETQYF.

The genes are TRBV27 and TRBJ2-5; 7 nucleotides agree with TRBD2. The CDR3 length is 15 residues. CDR1 and CDR2 (germline): MNHEY, SMNVEV (reference sequence). V shed 2 bases, J shed 4 bases, and the junction held 7 bases outside the gene matches. CDR3 sequence reads: CASSLGAGLIETQYF. The CDR3 DNA reads as TGTGCCAGCAGTTTAGGAGCGGGACTCATAGAGACCCAGTACTTC.

The rearrangement joins TRBV12-2 to TRBJ1-5; the DNA was not used to check the table's D call, TRBD1. TRBV12-2 is a recognized pseudogene. The CDR3 extends over 19 amino acids. CDR3 region: CASRTWGHRPWESNQPQHF. CDR3 in DNA: TGTGCAAGTCGCACCTGGGGACACCGACCCTGGGAGAGCAATCAGCCCCAGCATTTT.

The chain has TRBV28 and TRBJ2-1; possibly TRBD1 for D (7 bases). The germline gives CDR1 MDHEN, CDR2 SYDVKM. CDR3 length: 15 residues. With 5 bases removed from V and 2 bases from J, the gap between germline ends came to 13 bases. The CDR3 loop is CASSEDRTTYNEQFF. The CDR3 nucleotides are TGTGCCAGCAGTGAGGACAGGACTACCTACAATGAGCAGTTCTTC.

The chain links TRBV6-1 to TRBJ2-7; TRBD2 aligns across 14 bases. Trimming cost V 4 bases and J 4 bases; bases outside gene matches: 0. This CDR3 is 14 amino acids long. Germline CDR1 MNHNS, CDR2 SASEGT. CDR3 sequence (DNA): TGTGCCAGCAGTGGGACTAGCGGGAGGTACGAGCAGTACTTC. Translated: CASSGTSGRYEQYF.